This T cell receptor beta chain originates from a study of blood T cell repertoires in COVID-19. Here immunoSEQ multiplex PCR was the method, and the copy in TCRdb shows in-frame clones only, minus some. Of more than 300,000 clones listed, roughly 90% are singletons. On this clone: Compared with germline, one end of the junction differs, possibly owing to a read error.

Seattle participants joined during active infection and were tracked over time. Per the germline V gene, CDR1 is MNHNY and CDR2 is SVGAGI (reference sequence). The CDR3 is 16 amino acids. The receptor was isolated from a woman in her sixties or seventies with COVID-19, enrolled during active disease. The material sequenced was peripheral blood. The rearrangement uses TRBV6-6 and TRBJ1-1; 8 bases line up with TRBD1. The CDR3 nucleotides read TGTGCCAGCAGTCGACCACTCCGGCAGGGGGCCTCTGATGCTTTCTTT. Residues: CASSRPLRQGASDAFF.